This T cell receptor (beta chain) originates from a study of blood T cells in healthy people across ages. Study-wide points: Donors of long life had a larger count of naive CD4+ cells and greater diversity than aged donors.

The germline CDR1 and CDR2 sequences are SGHRS and YFSETQ. There are 16 residues in the CDR3. Trimming removed 0 bases from V and 4 bases from J, with 14 bases in between. Combining a sample-barcoded 5' primer with a J-beta primer mix, a second PCR ran for roughly 7 to 11 cycles. Every sample gave at least 3 million paired-end reads containing CDR3. TCRdb independently ran MiXCR on the 5' RACE reads; one entry per CDR3 protein. The table shows roughly 1,500,000 distinct CDR3 sequences, with around 36% occurring only once. This clonotype was seen more than once but under ten times. Its antigen remains unknown. Samples had at least 7 million PBMCs isolated from them.

J is TRBJ2-1 and V is TRBV5-1; TRBD2 is a possible D gene (6 bases). Sequenced sample: blood. This clonotype was sampled from a woman in her 30s in good health. The DNA for the CDR3 is TGCGCCAGCAGCTTGGGCGGGACTTCACTTTACAATGAGCAGTTCTTC. Protein sequence: CASSLGGTSLYNEQFF. Drawing the rest from reference TRBV5-1 and TRBJ2-1, the complete variable domain is KAGVTQTPRYLIKTRGQQVTLSCSPISGHRSVSWYQQTPGQGLQFLFEYFSETQRNKGNFPGRFSGRQFSNSRSEMNVSTLELGDSALYLCASSLGGTSLYNEQFFGPGTRLTVL.